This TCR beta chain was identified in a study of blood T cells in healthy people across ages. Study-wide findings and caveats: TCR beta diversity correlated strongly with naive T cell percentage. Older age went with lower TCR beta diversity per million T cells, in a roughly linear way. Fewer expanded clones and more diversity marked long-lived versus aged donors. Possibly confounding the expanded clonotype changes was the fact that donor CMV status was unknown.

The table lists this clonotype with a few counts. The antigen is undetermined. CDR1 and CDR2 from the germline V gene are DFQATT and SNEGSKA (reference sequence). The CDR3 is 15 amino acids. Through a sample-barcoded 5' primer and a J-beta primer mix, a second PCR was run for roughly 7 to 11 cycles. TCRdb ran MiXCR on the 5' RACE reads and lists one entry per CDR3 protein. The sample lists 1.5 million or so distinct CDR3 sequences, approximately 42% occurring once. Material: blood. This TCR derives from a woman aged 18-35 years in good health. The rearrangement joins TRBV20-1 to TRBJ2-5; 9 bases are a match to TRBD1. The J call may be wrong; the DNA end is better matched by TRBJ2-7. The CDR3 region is CSAREKRDRAREQYF. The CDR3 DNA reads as TGCAGTGCTAGGGAAAAGCGGGACAGGGCCCGCGAGCAGTACTTC.